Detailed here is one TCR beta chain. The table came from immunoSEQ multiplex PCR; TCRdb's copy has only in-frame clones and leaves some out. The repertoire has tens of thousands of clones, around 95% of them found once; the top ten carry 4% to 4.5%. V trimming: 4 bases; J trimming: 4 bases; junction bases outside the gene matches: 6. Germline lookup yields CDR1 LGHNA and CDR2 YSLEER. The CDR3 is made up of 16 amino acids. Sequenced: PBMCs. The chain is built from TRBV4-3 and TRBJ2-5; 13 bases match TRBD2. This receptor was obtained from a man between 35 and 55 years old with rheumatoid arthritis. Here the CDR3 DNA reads TGCGCCAGCAGCCCCGGACTAGCGGGAGTCGGAGAGACCCAGTACTTC. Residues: CASSPGLAGVGETQYF.